Each of the 28 T cell receptor beta chains below was sequenced from the same sample in a study of Tregs in tolerant kidney transplant recipients. The repertoire was sequenced with immunoSEQ multiplex PCR; TCRdb's copy has only in-frame clones and lacks some. The sample comprises 55,000 to 75,000 clones, around 87% of which are singletons, and 3.8% rests with the top ten. Recipients received nonmyeloablative bone marrow transplants from related graft donors, with transient mixed chimerism. The source material was CD4+ T cells from blood (PBMCs), sampled 6 months after the transplant. Receptor source: a human patient who received a combined kidney and bone marrow transplant. The T cells may come from the graft donor.

This chain connects TRBV5-1 to TRBJ2-5, with TRBD1 matching 9 bases. The end of the DNA aligns better with TRBJ2-7, so the J call may be wrong. The germline CDR1 and CDR2 sequences are SGHRS and YFSETQ. The CDR3 contains 13 residues. CDR3 region: CASSRDRAYEQYF. The DNA for the CDR3 is TGCGCCAGCAGCCGGGACAGGGCATACGAGCAGTACTTC.

The gene calls are TRBV5-8 and TRBJ2-3, with D perhaps matching TRBD1 (6 bases). In germline, CDR1 is SGHTS, CDR2 YDEGEE. This CDR3 has 16 residues. Trimming took off 3 bases at V and 4 bases at J, with 18 bases between the two ends. CDR3 in amino acids: CASSSRGSQGPDTQYF. CDR3 DNA sequence: TGTGCCAGCAGCTCCCGGGGCTCTCAGGGGCCAGATACGCAGTATTTT.

V usage is TRBV7-2 and J usage is TRBJ2-5, with TRBD2 matching over 10 bases. The length of the CDR3 is 16 residues. Unmatched junction bases numbered 4, after V lost 1 base and J lost 2 bases. Looked up from germline, CDR1 is SGHTA and CDR2 is FQGNSA. DNA for the CDR3: TGTGCCAGCAGCTTAGGGGCTAGCGGGGGTCAAGAGACCCAGTACTTC. Protein product: CASSLGASGGQETQYF. The full variable domain, rest sourced from reference TRBV7-2 and TRBJ2-5, is GAGVSQSPSNKVTEKGKDVELRCDPISGHTALYWYRQSLGQGLEFLIYFQGNSAPDKSGLPSDRFSAERTGGSVSTLTIQRTQQEDSAVYLCASSLGASGGQETQYFGPGTRLLVL.

The chain uses TRBV6-4 and TRBJ1-1; D possibly corresponds to TRBD1 (5 bases). There are 15 residues in the CDR3. In germline, CDR1 is MRHNA, CDR2 SNTAGT. Trimming took 5 bases from V and 1 from J, leaving 14 bases between them. The CDR3, as DNA: TGTGCCAGCAGTCGAACCGGGACTGGGAACACTGAAGCTTTCTTT. The encoded protein is CASSRTGTGNTEAFF.

The chain has TRBV14 and TRBJ2-2; 10 bases map to TRBD2. CDR3 size: 17 residues. Germline CDR1 and CDR2: SGHDN and FVKESK. Trimming took 0 bases from V and 6 from J; bases not matched to a gene: 7. CDR3 region: CASSQERGLAGAGELFF. CDR3 coding DNA: TGTGCCAGCAGCCAAGAAAGAGGTCTAGCGGGAGCCGGGGAGCTGTTTTTT.

This chain links TRBV2 with TRBJ2-7; 8 bases map to TRBD1. Trimming took 6 bases from V and 2 from J; bases not matched to a gene: 6. The CDR3 has 14 amino acids. Germline V gives CDR1 SNHLY, CDR2 FYNNEI. The CDR3 sequence: CASRTRTGTYEQYF. The CDR3 nucleotides are TGTGCCAGCAGAACCCGGACAGGGACCTACGAGCAGTACTTC.

J is TRBJ2-7 and V is TRBV6-5, with a weak D call TRBD2 (6 bases). This CDR3 is built from 15 residues. Germline V CDR1 and CDR2: MNHEY, SVGAGI. The V end lost 6 bases, the J end lost 1 base, and 16 bases lay between the germline ends. CDR3 nucleotides: TGTGCCAGCAGGATACGGGACTTATATTCCTACGAGCAGTACTTC. Translating gives CASRIRDLYSYEQYF.

The chain has TRBV19 and TRBJ2-1; 12 nucleotides line up with TRBD2. Trimming removed 4 bases from V and 7 bases from J; junction bases left unmatched: 11. Germline-derived CDR1 and CDR2 are LNHDA and SQIVND (reference sequence). CDR3 length: 17 amino acids. The DNA of the CDR3 is TGTGCCAGTAGTAAACTGGGAGGGGGACTAGCGGGTAATGAGCAGTTCTTC. This codes for CASSKLGGGLAGNEQFF. Drawing the rest from reference TRBV19 and TRBJ2-1, the complete variable domain is DGGITQSPKYLFRKEGQNVTLSCEQNLNHDAMYWYRQDPGQGLRLIYYSQIVNDFQKGDIAEGYSVSREKKESFPLTVTSAQKNPTAFYLCASSKLGGGLAGNEQFFGPGTRLTVL.

This clone was found once. The V and J genes are TRBV4-2 and TRBJ1-2; 8 bases are shared with TRBD1. CDR3 length: 16 residues. CDR1 is LGHNA, CDR2 YNFKEQ, per germline. V lost 1 base and J lost 8; bases outside the gene matches: 12. This CDR3 reads CASSQVSGGGSYGYTF. The CDR3 DNA sequence: TGTGCCAGCAGCCAAGTGTCAGGGGGCGGGAGCTACGGCTACACCTTC.

Notes on this clone: At one boundary the junction diverges from the germline segment, which might be a read error. This chain connects TRBV29-1 to TRBJ1-2; the D gene is possibly TRBD1 (5 bases). CDR3 size: 11 residues. Germline-derived CDR1 and CDR2 are SQVTM and ANQGSEA. The DNA for the CDR3 is TGCAGCGGTGACGCCAGGGAGGGTTTTGATTTC. Residues: CSGDAREGFDF. The variable domain in full, with the rest retrieved from reference TRBV29-1 and TRBJ1-2, is SAVISQKPSRDICQRGTSLTIQCQVDSQVTMMFWYRQQPGQSLTLIATANQGSEATYESGFVIDKFPISRPNLTFSTLTVSNMSPEDSSIYLCSGDAREGFDFGSGTRLTVV.

This chain connects TRBV4-3 to TRBJ2-1, with a tentative D call TRBD2 (5 bases). Trimming shortened V by 0 bases and J by 2 bases, and 8 bases separated the two germline ends. Looked up from germline, CDR1 is LGHNA and CDR2 is YSLEER. This CDR3 comprises 15 residues. CDR3 sequence reads: CASSQEGVTYNEQFF. DNA of the CDR3: TGCGCCAGCAGCCAAGAGGGAGTAACCTACAATGAGCAGTTCTTC.

The CDR3, as DNA: TGTGCCAGCAGTTGGGGAGTACACTCTACCGAGCAGTTCTTC. Amino acids: CASSWGVHSTEQFF. The genes are TRBV28 and TRBJ2-1, with TRBD2 as a possible D gene (5 bases). Trimming shortened V by 4 bases and J by 10 bases, and 17 bases separated the two germline ends. Germline CDR1 reads MDHEN; CDR2 reads SYDVKM. The CDR3 spans 14 residues.

This rearrangement joins TRBV5-1 to TRBJ1-4, with D perhaps TRBD1 (5 bases). V lost 3 bases to trimming and J lost 7 bases, with 10 bases between them. The CDR3 has 13 residues. Germline assignment: CDR1 SGHRS and CDR2 YFSETQ. CDR3 DNA sequence: TGCGCCAGCAGCTCACACGGGGGTGAAAAACTGTTTTTT. Protein sequence: CASSSHGGEKLFF. Combining the CDR3 with reference TRBV5-1 and TRBJ1-4 gives the whole variable domain KAGVTQTPRYLIKTRGQQVTLSCSPISGHRSVSWYQQTPGQGLQFLFEYFSETQRNKGNFPGRFSGRQFSNSRSEMNVSTLELGDSALYLCASSSHGGEKLFFGSGTQLSVL.

This chain joins TRBV10-3 and TRBJ2-5, with 11 positions matching TRBD2. The J call could be wrong; TRBJ2-7 is a better fit for the DNA end. Germline V lookup: CDR1 ENHRY, CDR2 SYGVKD. There are 17 residues in the CDR3. The CDR3 loop is CAISESLAGGRSYEQYF. CDR3 DNA sequence: TGTGCCATCAGTGAGTCCCTAGCGGGGGGCAGATCCTACGAGCAGTACTTC.

The V call is TRBV7-9, the J call TRBJ1-1, with a weak D call TRBD1 (5 bases). The CDR3 has 12 residues. The V and J ends lost 8 bases and 5 bases respectively, with 12 bases between them. The V gene's germline CDR1 is SEHNR and CDR2 FQNEAQ (reference sequence). Here the CDR3 DNA reads TGTGCCAGCGGCCCCAGGGATACTGAAGCTTTCTTT. Protein: CASGPRDTEAFF.

The chain employs TRBV4-1 and TRBJ2-3; tentative D call: TRBD1 (5 bases). V was clipped by 3 bases and J by 4 bases, with 14 bases between them. The CDR3 runs to 15 residues. CDR1 is MGHRA and CDR2 is YSYEKL in the germline V gene. This chain's CDR3 is CASSQVLTRADTQYF. CDR3 nucleotides: TGCGCCAGCAGCCAGGTCCTTACCAGGGCAGATACGCAGTATTTT.

The chain joins TRBV4-2 to TRBJ1-1; 7 positions match TRBD1. CDR3 size: 16 residues. J lost 1 base, V lost 0 bases, and 5 bases had no gene match. Per the germline V gene, CDR1 is LGHNA and CDR2 is YNFKEQ. The chain's CDR3 is CASSQDRDRGNTEAFF. DNA of the CDR3: TGTGCCAGCAGCCAAGATCGGGACAGAGGGAACACTGAAGCTTTCTTT.

J is TRBJ2-3 and V is TRBV5-5, with D tentatively TRBD2 (6 bases). The CDR3 spans 16 residues. V was clipped by 0 bases and J by 2 bases, with 13 bases between them. The germline CDR1 and CDR2 sequences are SGHKS and YYEKEE (reference sequence). The CDR3, as DNA: TGTGCCAGCAGCTTGGTGGGAGGATCAAACACAGATACGCAGTATTTT. Amino acids: CASSLVGGSNTDTQYF.

The chain combines TRBV18 with TRBJ2-3; no clear D. Trimming took off 2 bases at V and 0 bases at J, with 12 bases between the two ends. The CDR3 consists of 16 residues. The germline gives CDR1 KGHSH, CDR2 LQKENI. CDR3 in amino acids: CASSPNSLASTDTQYF. DNA of the CDR3: TGTGCCAGCTCACCAAATTCCTTAGCTAGCACAGATACGCAGTATTTT.

This chain uses TRBV5-6 with TRBJ1-5; D unclear. The CDR3 length is 14 residues. Germline CDR1 is SGHDT and CDR2 is YYEEEE. The V gene lost 1 base and the J gene lost 3 bases, with 8 bases spanning the gap. CDR3 region: CASSLSGYNQPQHF. DNA for the CDR3: TGTGCCAGCAGCTTGTCGGGTTACAATCAGCCCCAGCATTTT.

This chain links TRBV18 with TRBJ1-5, with 8 positions matching TRBD1. The CDR3 sequence is 15 residues long. Germline assignment: CDR1 KGHSH and CDR2 LQKENI. J lost 6 bases, V lost 3 bases, and 7 bases had no gene match. CDR3 residues: CASSPPGGAGQPQHF. The CDR3 DNA reads TGTGCCAGCTCACCCCCAGGGGGCGCGGGTCAGCCCCAGCATTTT.

This chain joins TRBV30 and TRBJ1-6; D gene ambiguous. V was trimmed by 0 bases and J by 9 bases, leaving 15 bases between them. This CDR3 is built from 15 residues. The V gene's germline CDR1 is GTSNPN and CDR2 SVGIG (reference sequence). CDR3 nucleotide sequence: TGTGCCTGGAGTGTGAGTTCCGTGTTTCGTTCACCCCTCCACTTT. This codes for CAWSVSSVFRSPLHF.

The chain is built from TRBV9 and TRBJ2-1; 8 bases match TRBD1. From germline, CDR1 is SGDLS and CDR2 YYNGEE. This CDR3 has 15 residues. V lost 3 bases to trimming and J lost 14 bases; unmatched junction nucleotides: 16. CDR3 loop: CASSALGTGGNGEFF. In nucleotides, the CDR3 is TGTGCCAGCAGCGCCCTAGGGACAGGCGGTAATGGGGAGTTCTTC.

The V gene is TRBV6-6, the J gene TRBJ1-1, with D unclear. Trimming pared 0 bases from V and 0 bases from J, leaving 5 bases between. Germline V gene data show CDR1 as MNHNY and CDR2 as SVGAGI (reference sequence). This CDR3 is 14 amino acids long. CDR3 region: CASSYSRLNTEAFF. DNA of the CDR3: TGTGCCAGCAGTTACTCGAGGCTGAACACTGAAGCTTTCTTT.

V usage is TRBV27 and J usage is TRBJ2-2; 8 bases line up with TRBD2. Germline V gene sequence: CDR1 MNHEY, CDR2 SMNVEV (reference sequence). The V gene end was trimmed by 2 bases and the J gene end by 2 bases; junction bases not matched to a gene: 10. This CDR3 is built from 18 residues. The CDR3 region has the DNA TGTGCCAGCAGTTTACCCCATATGGCGGGAGGCAACACCGGGGAGCTGTTTTTT. Protein product: CASSLPHMAGGNTGELFF.

The rearrangement uses TRBV11-2 and TRBJ2-7, with 7 bases fitting TRBD1. Germline CDR1 is SGHAT and CDR2 is FQNNGV. This CDR3 is built from 16 residues. J gave up 0 bases and V 3 bases, and 8 bases lay outside the gene matches. CDR3 in DNA: TGTGCCAGCAGCTTGTCAGGTGACAGGGTCTCCTACGAGCAGTACTTC. Translating it yields CASSLSGDRVSYEQYF.

Comment on this clone: At the DNA level, this CDR3 is encoded by other sequences in the same sample as well. The rearrangement joins TRBV30 to TRBJ1-6; no firm D call. In germline, CDR1 is GTSNPN, CDR2 SVGIG (reference sequence). This CDR3 contains 13 residues. V gave up 2 bases and J gave up 7 bases, with 9 bases separating them. As DNA, the CDR3 is TGTGCCTGGAGTCCTGAGGCGAATTCACCCCTCCACTTT. Amino acids: CAWSPEANSPLHF.

The chain employs TRBV27 and TRBJ2-1, with 8 bases matching TRBD1. This CDR3 is built from 17 residues. The junction had 18 bases not matched to a gene; V was cut back by 6 bases and J by 8 bases. The germline CDR1 and CDR2 sequences are MNHEY and SMNVEV (reference sequence). CDR3 nucleotides: TGTGCCAGCAGGATCAGGACAGGGAATGGGGCTTCATATGAGCAGTTCTTC. Protein: CASRIRTGNGASYEQFF.